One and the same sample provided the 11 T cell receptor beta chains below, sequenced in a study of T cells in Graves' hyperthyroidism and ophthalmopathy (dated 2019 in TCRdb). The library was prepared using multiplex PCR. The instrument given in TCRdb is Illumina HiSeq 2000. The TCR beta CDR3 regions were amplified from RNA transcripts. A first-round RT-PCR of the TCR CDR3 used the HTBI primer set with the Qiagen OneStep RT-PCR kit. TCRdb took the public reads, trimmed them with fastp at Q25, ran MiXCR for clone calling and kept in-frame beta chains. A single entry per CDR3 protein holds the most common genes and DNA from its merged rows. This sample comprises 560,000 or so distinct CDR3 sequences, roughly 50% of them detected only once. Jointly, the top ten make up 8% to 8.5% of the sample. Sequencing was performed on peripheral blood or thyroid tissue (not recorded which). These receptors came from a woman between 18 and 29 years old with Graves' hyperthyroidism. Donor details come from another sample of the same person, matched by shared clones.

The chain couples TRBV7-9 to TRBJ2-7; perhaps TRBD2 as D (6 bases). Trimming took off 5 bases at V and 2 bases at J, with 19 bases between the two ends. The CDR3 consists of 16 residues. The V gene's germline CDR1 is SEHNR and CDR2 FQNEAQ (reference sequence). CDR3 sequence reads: CASSQGGGGVTYEQYF. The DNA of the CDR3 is TGTGCCAGCAGCCAAGGAGGTGGCGGGGTGACCTACGAGCAGTACTTC.

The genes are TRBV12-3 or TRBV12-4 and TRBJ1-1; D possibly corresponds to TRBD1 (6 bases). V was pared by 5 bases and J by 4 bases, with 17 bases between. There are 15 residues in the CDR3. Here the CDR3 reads CASSRRTAWGTEAFF. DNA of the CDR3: TGTGCCAGCAGTAGAAGGACAGCCTGGGGCACTGAAGCTTTCTTT.

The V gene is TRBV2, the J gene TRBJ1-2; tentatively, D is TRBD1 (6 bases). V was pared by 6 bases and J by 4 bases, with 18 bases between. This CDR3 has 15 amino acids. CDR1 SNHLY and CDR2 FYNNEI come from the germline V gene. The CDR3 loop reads CASSSPRTVGYGYTF. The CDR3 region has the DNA TGTGCCAGCAGCTCCCCGCGGACAGTAGGCTATGGCTACACCTTC.

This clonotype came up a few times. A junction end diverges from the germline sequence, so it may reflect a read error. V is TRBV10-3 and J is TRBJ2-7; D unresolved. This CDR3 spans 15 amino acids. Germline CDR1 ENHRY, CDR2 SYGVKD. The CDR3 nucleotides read TGTGCCAGCAGTCAGATAAGCCCAGACGTGGGTGAGCAGTACTTC. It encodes CASSQISPDVGEQYF.

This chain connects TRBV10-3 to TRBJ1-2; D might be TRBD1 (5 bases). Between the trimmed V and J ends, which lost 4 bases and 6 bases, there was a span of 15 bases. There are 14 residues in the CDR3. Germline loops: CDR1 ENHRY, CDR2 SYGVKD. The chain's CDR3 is CAISGAGPANGYTF. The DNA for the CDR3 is TGTGCCATCAGTGGCGCGGGACCTGCGAATGGCTACACCTTC.

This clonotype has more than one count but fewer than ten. Here the CDR3 reads CASSLGGGAWASYEQYF. For the CDR3, the DNA is TGTGCCAGCAGCTTAGGAGGGGGCGCGTGGGCGTCCTACGAGCAGTACTTC. V is TRBV7-2 and J is TRBJ2-7; 7 nucleotides align to TRBD1. V dropped 1 base and J dropped 1; count of bases not matched to a gene: 10. Germline V gene lookup returns CDR1 SGHTA and CDR2 FQGNSA. The CDR3 sequence is 17 residues long. The entire variable domain, with the rest obtained from reference TRBV7-2 and TRBJ2-7, is as follows: GAGVSQSPSNKVTEKGKDVELRCDPISGHTALYWYRQSLGQGLEFLIYFQGNSAPDKSGLPSDRFSAERTGGSVSTLTIQRTQQEDSAVYLCASSLGGGAWASYEQYFGPGTRLTVT.

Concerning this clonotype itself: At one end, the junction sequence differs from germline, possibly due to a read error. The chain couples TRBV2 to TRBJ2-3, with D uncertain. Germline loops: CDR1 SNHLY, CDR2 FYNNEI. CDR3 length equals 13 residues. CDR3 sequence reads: CATSDSPADTQYF. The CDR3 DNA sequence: TGTGCCACCAGTGATTCCCCCGCAGATACGCAGTATTTT. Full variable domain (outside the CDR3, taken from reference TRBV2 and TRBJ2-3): EPEVTQTPSHQVTQMGQEVILRCVPISNHLYFYWYRQILGQKVEFLVSFYNNEISEKSEIFDDQFSVERPDGSNFTLKIRSTKLEDSAMYFCATSDSPADTQYFGPGTRLTVL.

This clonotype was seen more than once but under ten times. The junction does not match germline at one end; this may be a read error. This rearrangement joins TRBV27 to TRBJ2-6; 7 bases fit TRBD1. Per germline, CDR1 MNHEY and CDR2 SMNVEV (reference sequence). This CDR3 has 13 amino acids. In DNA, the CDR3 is TGTGCCAGCAGTTTAGCAGGGGGCAACGTCCTGACTTTC. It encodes CASSLAGGNVLTF.

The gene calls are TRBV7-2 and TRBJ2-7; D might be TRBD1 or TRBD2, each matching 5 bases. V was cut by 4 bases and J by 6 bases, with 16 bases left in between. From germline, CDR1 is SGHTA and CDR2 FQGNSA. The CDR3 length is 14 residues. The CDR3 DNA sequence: TGTGCCAGCAGCTGGTTCCCCCAGGGAGTCGAGCAGTACTTC. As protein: CASSWFPQGVEQYF.

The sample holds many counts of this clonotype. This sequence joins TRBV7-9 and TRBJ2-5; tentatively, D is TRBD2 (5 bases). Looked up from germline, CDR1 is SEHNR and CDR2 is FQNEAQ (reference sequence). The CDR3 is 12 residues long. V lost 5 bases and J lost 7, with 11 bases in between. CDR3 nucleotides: TGTGCCAGCAGCCGAGCCGAGGGGACCCAGTACTTC. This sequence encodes CASSRAEGTQYF.

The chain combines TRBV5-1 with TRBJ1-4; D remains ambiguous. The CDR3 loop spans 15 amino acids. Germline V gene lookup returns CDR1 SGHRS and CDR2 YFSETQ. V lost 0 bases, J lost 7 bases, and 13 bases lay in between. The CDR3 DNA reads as TGCGCCAGCAGCTTGGGAGGGTCCGGAGGTGAAAAACTGTTTTTT. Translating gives CASSLGGSGGEKLFF.